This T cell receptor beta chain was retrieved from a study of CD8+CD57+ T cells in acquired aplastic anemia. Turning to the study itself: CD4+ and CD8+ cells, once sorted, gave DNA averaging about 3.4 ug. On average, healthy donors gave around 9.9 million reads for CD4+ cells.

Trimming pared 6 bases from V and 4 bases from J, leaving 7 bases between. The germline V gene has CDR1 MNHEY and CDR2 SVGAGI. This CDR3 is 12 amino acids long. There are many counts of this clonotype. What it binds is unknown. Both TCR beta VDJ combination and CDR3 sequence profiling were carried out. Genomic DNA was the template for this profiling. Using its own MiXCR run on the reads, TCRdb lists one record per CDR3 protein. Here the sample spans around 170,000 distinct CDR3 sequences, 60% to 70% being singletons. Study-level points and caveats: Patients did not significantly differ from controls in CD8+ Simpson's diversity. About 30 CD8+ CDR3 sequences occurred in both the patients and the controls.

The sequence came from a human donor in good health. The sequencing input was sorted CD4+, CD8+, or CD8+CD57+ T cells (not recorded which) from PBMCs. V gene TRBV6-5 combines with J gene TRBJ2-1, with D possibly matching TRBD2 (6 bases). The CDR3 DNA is TGTGCCAGCAGGACTAGTTACAATGAGCAGTTCTTC. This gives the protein CASRTSYNEQFF.